Detailed here is one T cell receptor beta chain. This clonotype appeared once. Its target antigen remains unknown. The input lacks base qualities; no much larger clone sits a single base away. A single read is weak support. Hyperthyroidism was considered stable if no progression to ophthalmopathy occurred within 18 months of follow-up. The hyperthyroidism patients were 18 to 65 years old and newly diagnosed, with a disease duration of less than 2 months. Patients with other autoimmune diseases, uncontrolled infections, pregnancy or lactation were excluded. Clinical symptoms, serum thyroxine, TRAb, thyroid ultrasound and orbital computed tomography formed the basis of the diagnosis. PBMCs were isolated from 8 to 10 ml of fresh peripheral blood by Ficoll-Paque density gradient centrifugation. Total RNA was extracted with Trizol reagent and quality-checked on an Agilent 2100 Bioanalyzer. This entry is derived from a study of Graves' ophthalmopathy and Graves' hyperthyroidism (dated by TCRdb to the late 2010s). For the wider study: Peripheral blood was collected before any treatment was given, at the time of initial diagnosis. In total, 135 blood samples were TCR-sequenced: roughly 45 ophthalmopathy, some 72 hyperthyroidism and roughly 17 hyperthyroidism-to-ophthalmopathy patients. Following sampling, methimazole starting at 30 mg daily was administered to hyperthyroidism patients, and high-dose intravenous methylprednisolone was administered to ophthalmopathy patients. An independent validation cohort was composed of 18 to 20 hyperthyroidism patients and around 16 patients who later progressed from hyperthyroidism to ophthalmopathy. The 100 discovery patients were randomly split 7:3 into training and test sets. In roughly 6 hyperthyroidism patients, the T-cell repertoires found in thyroid tissue were compared with those found in blood. TCR beta repertoire signatures were used to distinguish Graves' ophthalmopathy from Graves' hyperthyroidism and to predict progression to ophthalmopathy. To explore V-J signatures that separate ophthalmopathy from hyperthyroidism, a discovery set of about a hundred patients was enrolled, consisting of approximately 44 with ophthalmopathy and about 60 with stable hyperthyroidism. Study-wide conclusions, independent of this receptor: Most expanded thyroid clonotypes with a frequency above 0.001 also appeared in blood, which suggests that blood repertoires may reflect the immune response in the thyroid. Sample size was not statistically predetermined, and group allocation was not concealed from the investigators. In validation, the model predicted ophthalmopathy progression with 70.59% sensitivity and 72.22% specificity; some 13 predicted patients were CT-confirmed with GO in a median of about 6.1 months. The 13-signature model separated ophthalmopathy from stable hyperthyroidism with roughly 89% sensitivity and less than 83% specificity in cross-validation, and 80%/75% in the test set.

TCR beta CDR3 regions were amplified from RNA transcripts for repertoire sequencing. A first-round RT-PCR used HTBI primers with the Qiagen OneStep RT-PCR kit, followed by a second-round multiplex PCR, size selection and purification. The libraries underwent paired-end sequencing with 100 bp reads on an Illumina HiSeq2000. As for how the authors treated the data: SOAPnuke was used to process the reads, throwing out any read that had adapters, had uncalled bases, had a mean Phred below 15, or lacked an exact constant-primer or identifier match. High-quality paired reads were merged with COPE v1.2.5. Clonotypes were defined as unique nucleotide sequences and were aligned to IMGT TRB V, D and J references using MiTCR v1.1. Analysis was restricted to V-J combinations with a frequency above 0.0001, which covered approximately 99% of repertoires. A TCR clonal expansion and chaos score per V-J combination was defined as the ratio of F50 clonal expansion to chaos observed in the TCRdist matrix. Welch's t-statistics and random forest were used to reduce the features to 10 to 15 V-J combinations, which were then used as input to a naive Bayes classifier. The similarity between thyroid and blood repertoires was quantified using the Morisita-Horn index. The public reads were quality trimmed at Q25 with fastp and then assembled into clones with MiXCR by TCRdb, keeping productive beta chains. A single entry per CDR3 protein holds the most common genes and DNA from its merged rows. V and J calls and clone size were set by TCRdb, not the authors. For this sample the table gives just over 600,000 distinct CDR3 sequences, of which 22% were detected only once. The ten biggest clones cover more than 5.5% of the sample.

The sequenced sample consisted of peripheral blood. The source of this sequence is a woman between 18 and 30 years old with stable Graves' hyperthyroidism. Some clones in this sample may be carry-over from other donors' samples. Donor details come from another sample of the same person, matched by shared clones.

The sequenced DNA: TGTGCCAGCAGCTTAGTACAAGGTGGACAGTGGAATTCACCCCTCCACTTT. Its protein product is CASSLVQGGQWNSPLHF. The sequence links TRBV7-8 to TRBJ1-6, with TRBD1 perhaps the D gene, on 6 matching bases. The germline V gene supplies CDR1 SGHVS and CDR2 FQNEAQ. The CDR3 holds 17 amino acids from the cysteine to the phenylalanine. Just CDR3 DNA is preserved here, 51 bases in frame from base 1. V and J are truncated by 1 base and 7 bases respectively, leaving an intervening sequence of 17 bases.